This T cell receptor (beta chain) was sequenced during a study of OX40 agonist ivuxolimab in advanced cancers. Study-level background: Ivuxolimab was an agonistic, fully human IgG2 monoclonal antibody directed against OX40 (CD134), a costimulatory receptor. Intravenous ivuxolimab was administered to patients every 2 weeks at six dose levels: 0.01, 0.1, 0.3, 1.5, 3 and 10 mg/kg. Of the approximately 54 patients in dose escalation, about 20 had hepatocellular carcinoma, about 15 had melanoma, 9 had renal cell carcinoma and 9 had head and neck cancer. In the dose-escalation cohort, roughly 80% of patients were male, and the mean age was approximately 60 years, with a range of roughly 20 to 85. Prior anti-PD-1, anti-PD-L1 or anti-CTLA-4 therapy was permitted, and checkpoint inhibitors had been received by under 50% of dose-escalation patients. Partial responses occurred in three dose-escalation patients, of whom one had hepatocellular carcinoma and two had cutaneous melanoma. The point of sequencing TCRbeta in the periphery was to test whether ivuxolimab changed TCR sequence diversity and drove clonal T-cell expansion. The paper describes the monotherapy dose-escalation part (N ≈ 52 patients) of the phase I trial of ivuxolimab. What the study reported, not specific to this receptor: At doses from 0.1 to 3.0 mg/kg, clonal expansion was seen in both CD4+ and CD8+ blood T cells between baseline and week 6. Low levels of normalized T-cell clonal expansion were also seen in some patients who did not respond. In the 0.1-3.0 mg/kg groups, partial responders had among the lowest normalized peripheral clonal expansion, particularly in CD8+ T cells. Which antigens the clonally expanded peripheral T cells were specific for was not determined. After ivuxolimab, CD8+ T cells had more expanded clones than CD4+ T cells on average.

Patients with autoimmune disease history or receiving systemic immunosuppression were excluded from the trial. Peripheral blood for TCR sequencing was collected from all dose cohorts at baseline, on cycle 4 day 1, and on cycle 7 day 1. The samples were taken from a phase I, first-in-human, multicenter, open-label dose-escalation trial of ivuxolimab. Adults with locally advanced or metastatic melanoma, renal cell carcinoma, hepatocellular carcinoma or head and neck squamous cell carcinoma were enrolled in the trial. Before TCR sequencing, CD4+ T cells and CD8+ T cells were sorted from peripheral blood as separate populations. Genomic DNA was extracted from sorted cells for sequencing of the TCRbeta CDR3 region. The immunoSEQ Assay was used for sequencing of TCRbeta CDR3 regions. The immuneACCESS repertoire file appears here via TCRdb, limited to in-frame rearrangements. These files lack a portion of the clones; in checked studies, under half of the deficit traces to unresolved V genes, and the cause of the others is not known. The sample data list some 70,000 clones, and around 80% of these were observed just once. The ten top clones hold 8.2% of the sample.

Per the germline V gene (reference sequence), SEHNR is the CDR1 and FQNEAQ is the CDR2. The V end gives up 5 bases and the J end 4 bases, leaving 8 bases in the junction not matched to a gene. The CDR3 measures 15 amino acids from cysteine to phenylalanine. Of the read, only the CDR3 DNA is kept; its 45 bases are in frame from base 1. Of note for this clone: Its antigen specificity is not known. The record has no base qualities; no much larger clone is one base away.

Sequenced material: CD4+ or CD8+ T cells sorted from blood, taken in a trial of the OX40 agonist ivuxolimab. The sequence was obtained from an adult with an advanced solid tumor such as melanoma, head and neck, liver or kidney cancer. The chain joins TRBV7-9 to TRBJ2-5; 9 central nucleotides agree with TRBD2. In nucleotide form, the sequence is TGTGCCAGCAGCCCGACAGCGGGGGGCGGAGAGACCCAGTACTTC. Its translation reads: CASSPTAGGGETQYF. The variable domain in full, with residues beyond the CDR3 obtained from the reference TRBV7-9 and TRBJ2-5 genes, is DTGVSQNPRHKITKRGQNVTFRCDPISEHNRLYWYRQTLGQGPEFLTYFQNEAQLEKSRLLSDRFSAERPKGSFSTLEIQRTEQGDSAMYLCASSPTAGGGETQYFGPGTRLLVL.